This T cell receptor beta chain was recovered during a study of OX40 agonist ivuxolimab in advanced cancers. Clones were sequenced by immunoSEQ multiplex PCR, and TCRdb holds only the in-frame ones, with some missing. The repertoire holds 70,000 to 95,000 clones, with 86% as singletons. Material: CD4+ or CD8+ T cells sorted from blood, obtained in a trial of the OX40 agonist ivuxolimab. The clonotype was recovered from an adult with an advanced solid tumor such as melanoma, head and neck, liver or kidney cancer.

The CDR3 DNA is TGCGCCAGCAGCTTGGCTACGGGAGTGGGCACCGGGGAGCTGTTTTTT. It encodes CASSLATGVGTGELFF. This sequence joins TRBV5-1 and TRBJ2-2; tentatively, D is TRBD2 (6 bases). The CDR3 is 16 residues long. With 0 bases removed from V and 4 bases from J, the gap between germline ends came to 13 bases. CDR1 and CDR2 (germline): SGHRS, YFSETQ.